A single sample gave rise to the 30 T cell receptor beta chains below, sequenced in a study of tumor and adjacent non-tumor tissue in lung cancer. The library came from three nested PCR rounds adapted from ARM-PCR protocols. Via MiXCR, TCRdb re-called the multiplex PCR reads, giving one row per CDR3 protein. In the table there are 75,000 to 90,000 distinct CDR3 sequences, around 76% of which are singletons. No cell sorting was done before RNA was extracted from the tissue. More than 3 cm separated this lung sample from the edge of the tumor. The specimen sequenced was distant non-tumor lung tissue. Receptor source: a woman between 50 and 59 years old with non-small cell lung cancer.

To note about this clonotype: The junction departs from the called germline gene at one end, perhaps through a read error. The chain is built from TRBV11-2 and TRBJ2-1, with D tentatively TRBD2 (5 bases). Germline V CDR1 and CDR2: SGHAT, FQNNGV. This CDR3 comprises 14 residues. The CDR3 bases are TGTGCCAGTAGCTTAGCGATGGCCAGTAATGAGCAGTTCTTC. Amino acid sequence: CASSLAMASNEQFF.

This clonotype has just one count. The chain is built from TRBV6-6 and TRBJ2-1, with D tentatively TRBD1 (6 bases). Germline V CDR1 and CDR2: MNHNY, SVGAGI (reference sequence). V was cut by 6 bases and J by 0 bases, with 18 bases left in between. The CDR3 totals 17 residues. The CDR3 DNA is TGTGCCAGCAGATGGGGGCTAGCTGATAGCTCCTACAATGAGCAGTTCTTC. Translation gives CASRWGLADSSYNEQFF.

In regard to this clonotype: The junction departs from the called germline gene at one end, perhaps through a read error. V and J are TRBV5-6 and TRBJ2-1, with no clear D. This CDR3 region has 13 residues. Germline V gene data show CDR1 as SGHDT and CDR2 as YYEEEE. This CDR3 is CASSSTRHNEQFF. CDR3 coding DNA: TGTGCCAGTAGCTCGACACGGCACAATGAGCAGTTCTTC. The whole variable domain, filled in from reference TRBV5-6 and TRBJ2-1, reads DAGVTQSPTHLIKTRGQQVTLRCSPKSGHDTVSWYQQALGQGPQFIFQYYEEEERQRGNFPDRFSGHQFPNYSSELNVNALLLGDSALYLCASSSTRHNEQFFGPGTRLTVL.

On this clonotype: At one end, the junction sequence differs from germline, possibly due to a read error. The chain couples TRBV10-1 to TRBJ2-3; the D is unclear. Germline V gene sequence: CDR1 WNHNN, CDR2 SYGVQD (reference sequence). The CDR3 sequence is 15 residues long. The CDR3 here is CASSDTIRSIDTQYF. CDR3 DNA: TGCGCCAGCAGTGATACGATCCGAAGCATAGATACGCAGTATTTT.

This chain joins TRBV20-1 and TRBJ1-5; D remains unclear. CDR3 size: 18 residues. Germline values: CDR1 DFQATT, CDR2 SNEGSKA (reference sequence). The ends were cut back, 0 bases at V and 6 bases at J, with 24 bases in the middle. The CDR3 DNA is TGCAGTGCTAGAGATATTAGTGGTGCGGGTTCCTACGCTCAGCCCCAGCATTTT. Translation gives CSARDISGAGSYAQPQHF.

This clonotype was seen ten or more times. The rearrangement joins TRBV14 to TRBJ2-7, with TRBD2 matching 13 bases. Germline CDR1 is SGHDN and CDR2 is FVKESK. The CDR3 covers 16 residues. Trimming at V came to 0 bases and at J to 6 bases, leaving 5 bases not matched to a gene. CDR3 in amino acids: CASSQDVRTSGSEQYF. The CDR3 DNA reads TGTGCCAGCAGCCAAGACGTTCGGACTAGCGGGAGCGAGCAGTACTTC.

Comment on this clonotype: The junction and the germline gene differ at one end; a read error may be behind it. The chain couples TRBV29-1 to TRBJ1-1, with a possible D match to TRBD1 (5 bases). The germline gives CDR1 SQVTM, CDR2 ANQGSEA. The CDR3 length is 16 residues. The CDR3 reads CSVEGTSTALDAEAFF. CDR3 nucleotides: TGCAGTGTTGAAGGGACCTCGACCGCTTTAGACGCTGAGGCTTTCTTT.

A word on this clonotype: At one end the junction does not follow the germline gene, possibly because of a read error. This CDR3 reads CSAHREDGSRDEPYF. The CDR3 coding sequence is TGCAGTGCTCACCGCGAGGACGGGAGTAGAGACGAGCCGTACTTC. The chain links TRBV20-1 to TRBJ2-7, with D possibly TRBD2 on 6 matching bases. Germline assignment: CDR1 DFQATT and CDR2 SNEGSKA (reference sequence). This CDR3 has 15 residues.

For this clonotype: A read error may account for a junction end that differs from germline. The chain combines TRBV11-2 with TRBJ2-3; possibly TRBD1 for D (5 bases). The CDR3 length is 16 residues. Germline CDR1 SGHAT, CDR2 FQNNGV. CDR3 sequence reads: CDSSLGVLTSADTQYF. The CDR3 bases are TGTGACAGCAGCTTAGGGGTCCTAACCAGCGCAGATACGCAGTATTTT.

A remark on this clonotype: The junction and the germline gene differ at one end; a read error may be behind it. This rearrangement joins TRBV28 to TRBJ2-1; tentatively, D is TRBD1 or TRBD2 (5 bases each). Germline CDR1 is MDHEN and CDR2 is SYDVKM. The CDR3 runs to 14 residues. The CDR3 DNA reads TGTGCCAGCAATTTGGGGGTTTCCTATAATGAGCAGTTCTTC. Translated: CASNLGVSYNEQFF.

As to this clonotype: No conserved phenylalanine or tryptophan ends this CDR3, so it is likely a read error. The chain employs TRBV11-2 and TRBJ2-3; D ambiguous. Per germline, CDR1 SGHAT and CDR2 FQNNGV. This CDR3 is built from 13 residues. The CDR3, as DNA: TGTGCCAGCAACTTAGATCGGGCATATACGCAGTATCTT. As protein: CASNLDRAYTQYL.

The chain recombines TRBV12-3 or TRBV12-4 with TRBJ2-1, with D uncertain. The V gene lost 7 bases and the J gene lost 5 bases, with 27 bases spanning the gap. The CDR3 totals 18 residues. The CDR3 region is CASTPIANLLCVNNEQFF. The CDR3 bases are TGTGCCAGCACTCCGATAGCCAACCTTCTGTGCGTCAACAATGAGCAGTTCTTC.

Turning to this clonotype: A clone one base away is much larger, so this may be a read error. The chain uses TRBV6-5 and TRBJ2-2, with 11 positions matching TRBD1. CDR1 and CDR2 (germline): MNHEY, SVGAGI. The CDR3 covers 17 residues. V was clipped by 6 bases and J by 5 bases; unmatched bases: 11. This CDR3 is CASRHGAGTGGTGELFF. CDR3 bases: TGTGCCAGCAGGCATGGGGCCGGGACAGGGGGGACCGGGGAGCTGTTTTTT.

The sample holds many counts of this clonotype. The gene calls are TRBV28 and TRBJ2-1; no definite D call. There are 11 residues in the CDR3. Germline V gene lookup returns CDR1 MDHEN and CDR2 SYDVKM. The ends were cut back, 5 bases at V and 4 bases at J, with 3 bases in the middle. Here the CDR3 DNA reads TGTGCCAGCAGTCTTTACAATGAGCAGTTCTTC. It codes for CASSLYNEQFF.

As regards this clonotype: At one boundary the junction diverges from the germline segment, which might be a read error. The CDR3 nucleotides are TGTGCTAGCAGCCCCACGGACGAGCTCTATGGCTACACCTTC. Translated, it gives CASSPTDELYGYTF. The chain combines TRBV7-9 with TRBJ1-2; no clear D. CDR1 is SEHNR and CDR2 is FQNEAQ in the germline V gene (reference sequence). This CDR3 region has 14 residues.

Concerning this clonotype itself: A much larger clone lies a single base off, so this may be a read error. V and J are TRBV7-9 and TRBJ1-2; D not certain. Germline values: CDR1 SEHNR, CDR2 FQNEAQ (reference sequence). The CDR3 consists of 13 residues. V was cut by 4 bases and J by 4 bases, with 10 bases left in between. The CDR3 region has the DNA TGTGCCAGCAGCTACGGGGATTTCTATGGCTACACCTTC. It translates to CASSYGDFYGYTF.

As concerns this clonotype: Relative to the germline gene, one junction end is altered; a read error may explain this. The V and J genes are TRBV12-3 or TRBV12-4 and TRBJ1-1; possibly TRBD1 for D (5 bases). CDR3 size: 14 residues. CDR3 coding DNA: TGTGCCATCAGCACCAGGGCCTCCGGGACTGAAGCTTTCTTC. This translates into CAISTRASGTEAFF.

As to this clonotype: A read error may produce the germline difference seen at one junction end. J is TRBJ1-1 and V is TRBV11-2, with D uncertain. Germline V lookup: CDR1 SGHAT, CDR2 FQNNGV. The CDR3 contains 15 residues. CDR3 nucleotides: TGTGCCAGCAGCTTAGGGCCGCGGGCGAACACTGAAGCTTCCTTT. Its protein product is CASSLGPRANTEASF.

This clonotype has a single count. One end of the junction is discordant with germline, which a read error may explain. V is TRBV6-2 or TRBV6-3 and J is TRBJ2-7, with D perhaps matching TRBD2 (6 bases). The CDR3 has 14 residues. CDR1 is MNHEY, CDR2 SVGEGT, per germline. CDR3 sequence: CASSSSGDSYEQNF. CDR3 in DNA: TGTGCCAGCAGTTCATCGGGAGATTCCTACGAGCAGAACTTC.

In regard to this clonotype: Germline and junction disagree at one end, which may indicate a read error. The chain employs TRBV6-6 and TRBJ2-3, with a tentative D call TRBD1 (5 bases). The length of the CDR3 is 13 residues. Germline values: CDR1 MNHNY, CDR2 SVGAGI (reference sequence). The CDR3 region is CVSSQDSTDTQYF. CDR3 DNA: TGTGTCAGCAGTCAAGACAGCACGGATACGCAGTATTTT.

This clonotype has ten or more counts. The CDR3 spells CASSLNGAFNEQFF. CDR3 in DNA: TGTGCCAGCAGCTTAAACGGTGCATTCAATGAGCAGTTCTTC. V and J are TRBV7-3 and TRBJ2-1; D not certain. The CDR3 is 14 residues long. The ends were cut back, 1 base at V and 6 bases at J, with 10 bases in the middle. Germline V lookup: CDR1 SGHTA, CDR2 FQGTGA.

A single count supports this clonotype. The chain employs TRBV6-1 and TRBJ2-2, with D possibly matching TRBD1 (6 bases). The CDR3 is 15 residues long. Germline loops: CDR1 MNHNS, CDR2 SASEGT. The V and J ends lost 3 bases and 4 bases respectively, with 12 bases between them. The CDR3 DNA follows: TGTGCCAGCAGTGATCGGGACATCCTCACCGGGGAGCTGTTTTTT. Translated: CASSDRDILTGELFF.

Turning to this clonotype: Compared with germline, one end of the junction differs, possibly owing to a read error. The chain carries TRBV6-5 and TRBJ2-3, with unresolved D. Per germline, CDR1 MNHEY and CDR2 SVGAGI. The CDR3 has 13 amino acids. The CDR3 here is CVSSRSLLNTKYF. The CDR3 coding sequence is TGTGTCAGCAGCCGATCGTTGCTAAATACGAAGTATTTT.

This clonotype was seen only a few times. A read error may produce the germline difference seen at one junction end. The chain couples TRBV11-2 to TRBJ2-7; no firm D call. The CDR3 length is 14 residues. The germline V gene has CDR1 SGHAT and CDR2 FQNNGV. The CDR3 loop reads CASSLTEIAYEQYF. CDR3 DNA: TGTGCCAGCAGCCTGACGGAAATTGCCTACGAACAGTACTTC.

Of note for this clonotype: Here the CDR3 omits its conserved ending phenylalanine or tryptophan, so a read error is the likely source. The CDR3 spells CASNKVVKAFL. The CDR3 DNA follows: TGTGCCAGCAACAAGGTGGTGAAAGCTTTCCTT. This chain uses TRBV6-5 with TRBJ1-1; D is ambiguous. The CDR3 is 11 amino acids. Germline V gene sequence: CDR1 MNHEY, CDR2 SVGAGI. Trimming left V 7 bases short and J 9 bases short, with 12 bases between.

For this clonotype: One end of the junction does not line up with germline, which may come from a read error. The chain is built from TRBV14 and TRBJ1-5; D is undetermined. The CDR3 length is 13 residues. The V gene's germline CDR1 is SGHDN and CDR2 FVKESK. The chain's CDR3 is CASSQEVSQPQHF. The CDR3 DNA is TGTGCCAGTAGCCAAGAGGTGAGTCAGCCCCAGCATTTT.

Note on this clonotype: Sequence at one end of the junction differs from germline and may be a read error. The chain uses TRBV12-3 or TRBV12-4 and TRBJ2-7, with TRBD2 matching over 7 bases. The CDR3 loop spans 15 amino acids. The CDR3 is CSSSLDWGGRNEQYF. The CDR3 nucleotides read TGTTCCAGCAGTCTAGATTGGGGGGGAAGGAACGAGCAGTACTTC.

Remarks on this clonotype: The junction shows a germline mismatch at one end, possibly a read error. The CDR3 loop is CASTDSFATYNEQFF. DNA for the CDR3: TGTGCCAGCACTGATAGCTTTGCCACCTACAATGAGCAATTCTTC. The chain combines TRBV6-1 with TRBJ2-1; D is undetermined. CDR1 MNHNS and CDR2 SASEGT come from the germline V gene. This CDR3 is 15 amino acids long.

This clonotype was recorded a few times. The chain recombines TRBV7-9 with TRBJ1-6, with 8 nucleotides matching TRBD1. CDR3 length equals 14 residues. Losses at the gene ends were 7 bases for V and 10 bases for J; bases not matched to a gene: 9. The V gene's germline CDR1 is SEHNR and CDR2 FQNEAQ (reference sequence). The CDR3 DNA follows: TGTGCCAGCAATTCGACAGGGGAAGGATCACCCCTCCACTTT. It codes for CASNSTGEGSPLHF. The full variable domain, its missing parts supplied by reference TRBV7-9 and TRBJ1-6, is DTGVSQNPRHKITKRGQNVTFRCDPISEHNRLYWYRQTLGQGPEFLTYFQNEAQLEKSRLLSDRFSAERPKGSFSTLEIQRTEQGDSAMYLCASNSTGEGSPLHFGNGTRLTVT.

A word on this clonotype: No conserved phenylalanine or tryptophan is present at the end of the CDR3, so a read error is the likely explanation. The chain combines TRBV6-1 with TRBJ2-1; 9 nucleotides match TRBD2. Per germline, CDR1 MNHNS and CDR2 SASEGT. This CDR3 is built from 15 residues. CDR3 loop: CASSGGRAPYDEQFL. CDR3 nucleotides: TGTGCCAGCAGTGGCGGGAGGGCCCCCTACGATGAGCAGTTCTTA.